The clone carrying this T cell receptor (beta chain) was recorded a few times. As processed by the authors: By means of reference gene primer amplification, nucleated cell counts were estimated. Libraries were prepared by immunoSEQ multiplex PCR; TCRdb keeps only in-frame clonotypes and omits some of them. The DNA was the basis for D and trimming; V, J and clone size are from that table. The repertoire holds approximately 270,000 clones, with roughly 86% as singletons. The record originates from a study of blood T cell repertoires in COVID-19. For the study at large: Italy, Spain and the United States were the sources of the convalescent and acute COVID-19 samples. Nucleic acid was either cDNA or gDNA, and it came from T cells, B-cell-depleted T cells, or PBMCs.

The V segment lost 2 bases and the J segment 7 bases; nucleotides outside the gene matches: 4. The CDR3 totals 15 residues. In germline, CDR1 is ENHRY, CDR2 SYGVKD. The sample was peripheral blood. V is TRBV10-3 and J is TRBJ1-6; 8 bases are shared with TRBD1. The receptor was isolated from a middle-aged man with active or convalescent COVID-19. The CDR3 DNA sequence: TGTGCCATCAGTGAGGCGGGACAGGAAAATTCACCCCTCCACTTT. This translates into CAISEAGQENSPLHF.